The 21 T cell receptor beta chains below were found in one sample sequenced in a study of T-cell reconstitution after alpha-beta-depleted transplantation in children (dated by TCRdb to the mid-2010s). Library creation used PCR. The reads were generated on an Illumina HiSeq 2500. To normalize quantification of the TCRbeta repertoire, the TCR libraries were built with molecular barcoding that relied on unique molecular identifiers. TCRdb took the public reads, trimmed them with fastp at Q25, ran MiXCR for clone calling and kept in-frame beta chains. One record per CDR3 amino acid sequence lists the most common genes and DNA. This sample comprises over 70,000 distinct CDR3 sequences, approximately 9.2% of them detected only once. The top ten clones comprise approximately 7.2% of the sample. This sample comprised PBMCs from the stem cell graft donor, obtained from the stem cell graft. The receptors here all came from a human donor who donated a stem cell graft to a child with congenital amegakaryocytic thrombocytopenia.

The V gene is TRBV14, the J gene TRBJ2-1; TRBD1 matches at 7 bases. CDR1 and CDR2 (germline): SGHDN, FVKESK. The CDR3 has 15 amino acids. The V segment lost 1 base and the J segment 9 bases; nucleotides outside the gene matches: 9. The CDR3 protein is CASSQVGQDWAEQFF. DNA for the CDR3: TGTGCCAGCAGCCAAGTAGGACAGGACTGGGCTGAGCAGTTCTTC.

There are many counts of this clonotype. The chain carries TRBV3-1 and TRBJ1-1, with D maybe TRBD1 (6 bases). Per germline, CDR1 LGHDT and CDR2 YNNKEL (reference sequence). V lost 3 bases and J lost 3, with 11 bases in between. The CDR3 has 14 amino acids. The CDR3 spells CASSQKGGDTEAFF. The CDR3 DNA follows: TGTGCCAGCAGCCAGAAAGGGGGGGACACTGAAGCTTTCTTT.

This clonotype was seen many times. This chain connects TRBV6-5 to TRBJ2-7; 7 positions match TRBD1. This CDR3 has 14 residues. Germline V gives CDR1 MNHEY, CDR2 SVGAGI. The V gene end was trimmed by 3 bases and the J gene end by 3 bases; junction bases not matched to a gene: 5. CDR3 sequence (DNA): TGTGCCAGCAGTTATCTACGACAGGGCTACGAGCAGTACTTC. Its translation: CASSYLRQGYEQYF.

This clonotype was counted ten times or more. This chain links TRBV29-1 with TRBJ1-1, with D possibly TRBD1 on 6 matching bases. This CDR3 has 13 amino acids. Germline CDR1 is SQVTM and CDR2 is ANQGSEA. V was shortened by 6 bases and J by 0 bases, with 11 bases between the two germline ends. The CDR3 loop is CSVSGDMNTEAFF. The CDR3 region has the DNA TGCAGCGTCTCAGGGGACATGAACACTGAAGCTTTCTTT.

The J gene is TRBJ2-3, the V gene TRBV20-1; D possibly corresponds to TRBD2 (5 bases). The CDR3 has 14 amino acids. The V and J ends lost 3 bases and 4 bases respectively, with 14 bases between them. CDR1 and CDR2 from the germline V gene are DFQATT and SNEGSKA (reference sequence). The chain's CDR3 is CSARSRRAADTQYF. In nucleotides, the CDR3 is TGCAGTGCTAGGTCGCGGCGAGCGGCAGATACGCAGTATTTT.

This clonotype was picked up many times. The chain recombines TRBV7-2 with TRBJ2-5; D might be TRBD1 or TRBD2, each matching 5 bases. Trimming stripped 5 bases from V and 3 bases from J, with 16 bases between. This CDR3 has 15 amino acids. Germline V lookup: CDR1 SGHTA, CDR2 FQGNSA. CDR3 sequence reads: CASSPQEGSEETQYF. CDR3 in DNA: TGTGCCAGCAGCCCTCAAGAGGGGAGCGAAGAGACCCAGTACTTC.

This clonotype was picked up many times. CDR3 in amino acids: CASRERGLGGYTF. CDR3 coding DNA: TGTGCCAGCAGGGAGAGGGGGCTGGGTGGCTACACCTTC. The J gene is TRBJ1-2, the V gene TRBV28; 7 nucleotides align to TRBD1. This CDR3 is 13 amino acids long. Trimming at V came to 6 bases and at J to 7 bases, leaving 8 bases not matched to a gene. Germline V lookup: CDR1 MDHEN, CDR2 SYDVKM.

This clonotype was picked up many times. CDR3 in DNA: TGCGCCAGCAGCTTGGTGAGCGACTATGGCTACACCTTC. This translates into CASSLVSDYGYTF. The rearrangement links TRBV5-1 to TRBJ1-2; D not certain. The V end lost 0 bases, the J end lost 3 bases, and 6 bases lay between the germline ends. Germline CDR1 reads SGHRS; CDR2 reads YFSETQ. The CDR3 loop spans 13 amino acids.

This clonotype has a count of ten or more. The gene calls are TRBV20-1 and TRBJ2-7, with TRBD2 identical over 9 bases. From germline, CDR1 is DFQATT and CDR2 SNEGSKA (reference sequence). The length of the CDR3 is 15 residues. V dropped 1 base and J dropped 3; count of bases not matched to a gene: 7. CDR3 in amino acids: CSARGQLAGVYEQYF. CDR3 sequence (DNA): TGCAGTGCTAGAGGCCAACTAGCGGGCGTCTACGAGCAGTACTTC.

This clonotype was counted ten times or more. The V and J genes are TRBV30 and TRBJ1-1; 7 nucleotides match TRBD1. CDR1 is GTSNPN, CDR2 SVGIG, per germline (reference sequence). The CDR3 length is 12 residues. J was trimmed by 0 bases and V by 8 bases; bases with no gene match: 3. This CDR3 is CAVGQMNTEAFF. The CDR3 DNA reads TGTGCCGTGGGACAGATGAACACTGAAGCTTTCTTT.

This chain joins TRBV5-1 and TRBJ2-5; 14 bases are a match to TRBD2. V gave up 4 bases and J gave up 6 bases; unmatched junction bases: 8. CDR3 length: 16 residues. The germline V gene has CDR1 SGHRS and CDR2 YFSETQ. CDR3 coding DNA: TGCGCCAGCAGCATCGGGACTAGCGGGAGCTCGAAGACCCAGTACTTC. This translates into CASSIGTSGSSKTQYF.

This clonotype appeared many times. V is TRBV5-1 and J is TRBJ1-1; the match to TRBD1 covers 9 bases. This CDR3 is built from 17 residues. With 0 bases clipped from V and 4 bases from J, the junction kept 10 bases outside the gene matches. Germline-derived CDR1 and CDR2 are SGHRS and YFSETQ. DNA for the CDR3: TGCGCCAGCAGCTTGGGGTATTACAGGGGGCTCGGCACTGAAGCTTTCTTT. Translated, it gives CASSLGYYRGLGTEAFF.

This clonotype was recorded at least ten times. The rearrangement links TRBV12-3 or TRBV12-4 to TRBJ2-1; possibly TRBD1 or TRBD2 for D (6 bases each). V dropped 3 bases and J dropped 8 bases, with 14 bases sitting between them. The CDR3 is made up of 14 amino acids. The CDR3 loop reads CASSFGGGLDEQFF. CDR3 coding DNA: TGTGCCAGCAGTTTCGGGGGCGGGTTGGATGAGCAGTTCTTC.

This clonotype occurred many times. This sequence joins TRBV20-1 and TRBJ1-5, with a possible D match to TRBD1 (5 bases). Trimming shortened V by 2 bases and J by 5 bases, and 7 bases separated the two germline ends. CDR3 length equals 12 residues. Germline V gene data show CDR1 as DFQATT and CDR2 as SNEGSKA (reference sequence). CDR3 region: CSARIGDQPQHF. CDR3 sequence (DNA): TGCAGTGCTAGAATAGGGGATCAGCCCCAGCATTTT.

Ten or more counts support this clonotype. The chain carries TRBV9 and TRBJ2-3; 9 positions match TRBD2. The V gene's germline CDR1 is SGDLS and CDR2 YYNGEE. The CDR3 runs to 17 residues. Trimming at V came to 2 bases and at J to 0 bases, leaving 7 bases not matched to a gene. The CDR3 reads CASSVDSGGGSTDTQYF. CDR3 DNA sequence: TGTGCCAGCAGCGTGGATAGCGGGGGAGGAAGCACAGATACGCAGTATTTT.

This clonotype was counted many times. The J gene is TRBJ2-3, the V gene TRBV14; 9 bases map to TRBD1. The ends lost 4 bases at V and 14 bases at J; junction bases unmatched: 10. The CDR3 spans 13 residues. The V gene's germline CDR1 is SGHDN and CDR2 FVKESK. CDR3 nucleotides: TGTGCCAGCAGCCGGTTCGACAGGGGGAGGTCGTATTTT. It yields the protein CASSRFDRGRSYF.

This clonotype was counted ten times or more. This chain connects TRBV7-9 to TRBJ2-1; D is perhaps TRBD2 (7 bases). CDR3 length equals 15 residues. The V gene's germline CDR1 is SEHNR and CDR2 FQNEAQ (reference sequence). V lost 1 base to trimming and J lost 9 bases, with 16 bases between them. The CDR3 DNA reads TGTGCCAGCAGCTTAGGTGGGGGGGCAGCAATTGAGCAGTTCTTC. Its protein product is CASSLGGGAAIEQFF.

This clonotype was detected many times. V usage is TRBV19 and J usage is TRBJ2-2; no definite D call. Germline V gene lookup returns CDR1 LNHDA and CDR2 SQIVND (reference sequence). Between the trimmed V and J ends, which lost 2 bases and 0 bases, there was a span of 7 bases. This CDR3 spans 15 amino acids. Written as DNA, the CDR3 is TGTGCCAGTAGTATAACTCGGTCGAACACCGGGGAGCTGTTTTTT. Translating gives CASSITRSNTGELFF. The variable domain in full, completed from reference TRBV19 and TRBJ2-2, reads DGGITQSPKYLFRKEGQNVTLSCEQNLNHDAMYWYRQDPGQGLRLIYYSQIVNDFQKGDIAEGYSVSREKKESFPLTVTSAQKNPTAFYLCASSITRSNTGELFFGEGSRLTVL.

This clonotype was seen many times. CDR3 sequence: CSATPTGGRLNTEAFF. The CDR3 DNA reads TGCAGTGCTACCCCAACAGGGGGCAGGCTGAACACTGAAGCTTTCTTT. The rearrangement joins TRBV20-1 to TRBJ1-1, with 9 bases aligning to TRBD1. The CDR3 length is 16 residues. V lost 4 bases to trimming and J lost 0 bases; unmatched junction nucleotides: 9. CDR1 DFQATT and CDR2 SNEGSKA come from the germline V gene (reference sequence).

This clonotype was detected ten times or more. This chain joins TRBV29-1 and TRBJ1-1; no reliable D call. In germline, CDR1 is SQVTM, CDR2 ANQGSEA. CDR3 size: 12 residues. V was clipped by 0 bases and J by 6 bases, with 8 bases between them. CDR3 sequence reads: CSVEEGSSEAFF. The CDR3 DNA sequence: TGCAGCGTTGAAGAGGGGAGCTCTGAAGCTTTCTTT.

This clonotype showed up many times. V is TRBV4-3 and J is TRBJ2-7; no reliable D call. Germline-derived CDR1 and CDR2 are LGHNA and YSLEER. This CDR3 contains 15 residues. With 0 bases removed from V and 0 bases from J, the gap between germline ends came to 9 bases. The CDR3 loop reads CASSQDRGDSYEQYF. CDR3 DNA: TGCGCCAGCAGCCAAGATCGTGGAGACTCCTACGAGCAGTACTTC.